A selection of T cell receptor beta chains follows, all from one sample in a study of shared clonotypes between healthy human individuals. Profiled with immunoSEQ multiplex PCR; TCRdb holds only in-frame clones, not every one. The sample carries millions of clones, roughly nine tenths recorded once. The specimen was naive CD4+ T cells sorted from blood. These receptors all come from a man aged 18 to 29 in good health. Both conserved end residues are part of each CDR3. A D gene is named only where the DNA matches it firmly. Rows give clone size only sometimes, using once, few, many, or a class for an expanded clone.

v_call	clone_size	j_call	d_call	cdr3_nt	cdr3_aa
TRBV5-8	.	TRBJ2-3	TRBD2	TGTGCCAGCAGCTTGCGCAGCGGGGGTAGCACAGATACGCAGTATTTT	CASSLRSGGSTDTQYF
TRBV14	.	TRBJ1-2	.	TGTGCCAGCAGCCAGAGCGGGGCTCGGGACTATGGCTACACCTTC	CASSQSGARDYGYTF
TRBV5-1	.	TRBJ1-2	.	TGCGCCAGCAGCACCCGGGGCGAACAATATGGCTACACCTTC	CASSTRGEQYGYTF
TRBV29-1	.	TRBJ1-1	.	TGCAGCGTTGAACATGACGGGAACACTGAAGCTTTCTTT	CSVEHDGNTEAFF
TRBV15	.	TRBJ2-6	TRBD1	TGTGCCACCAGCGACGACAGGGTGACTGGGGCCAACGTCCTGACTTTC	CATSDDRVTGANVLTF
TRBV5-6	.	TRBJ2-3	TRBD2	TGTGCCAGCAGCTGGCGGGAAGCGGGAGGGGGCACAGATACGCAGTATTTT	CASSWREAGGGTDTQYF
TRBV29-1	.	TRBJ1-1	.	TGCAGCGTGGGCCGGACAGAGGGGGACACTGAAGCTTTCTTT	CSVGRTEGDTEAFF
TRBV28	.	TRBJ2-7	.	TGTGCCAGCAGTTCCTTCCGACAGGTGAAAACCTACGAGCAGTACTTC	CASSSFRQVKTYEQYF
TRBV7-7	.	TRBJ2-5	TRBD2	TGTGCTAGCAGCTTAGTGGGAGGGAGGGCCGTGGGAGAGACCCAGTACTTC	CASSLVGGRAVGETQYF
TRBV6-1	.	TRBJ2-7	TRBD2	TGTGCCAGCACCTCCGGGACTAGCGACTACGAGCAGTACTTC	CASTSGTSDYEQYF
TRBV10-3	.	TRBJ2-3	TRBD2	TGTGCCATCCAAGCTAGCGGGGGAAGCACAGATACGCAGTATTTT	CAIQASGGSTDTQYF
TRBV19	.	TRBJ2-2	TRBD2	TGTGCCAGTAGTATTTTCACCGGGACTAGCGGGAGAAAAAACGGGGAGCTGTTTTTT	CASSIFTGTSGRKNGELFF
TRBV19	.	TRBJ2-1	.	TGTGCCAGTAGTGAGGGCCCATTAATTGGGCAGTTCTTC	CASSEGPLIGQFF
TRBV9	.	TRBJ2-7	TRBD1	TGTGCCAGCAGCGTAGCGGACAGGGTGTACGAGCAGTACTTC	CASSVADRVYEQYF
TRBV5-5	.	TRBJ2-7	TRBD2	TGTGCCAGCAGCTTGAGGATAGCGGGAGGGCCTGAGTACGAGCAGTACTTC	CASSLRIAGGPEYEQYF
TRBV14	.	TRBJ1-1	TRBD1	TGTGCCAGCGCAAAGGGGACAGCGAACACTGAAGCTTTCTTT	CASAKGTANTEAFF
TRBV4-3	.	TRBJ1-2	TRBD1	TGCGCCAGCAGCCAAGTACAGGGGCGACTCGGCTATGGCTACACCTTC	CASSQVQGRLGYGYTF
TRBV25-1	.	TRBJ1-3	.	TGTGCCAGCAAACCCGCCGGGACTGCCTCTGGAAACACCATATATTTT	CASKPAGTASGNTIYF
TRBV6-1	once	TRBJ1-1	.	TGTGCCAGCAACCCGGGGGGGAAGGTGTCTGAAGCTTTCTTT	CASNPGGKVSEAFF
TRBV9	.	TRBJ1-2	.	TGTGCCAGCAGTCTCCAGGACTATGGCTACACCTTC	CASSLQDYGYTF
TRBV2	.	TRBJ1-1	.	TGTGCCAGCAGTGAAGTCTCAGGGGTGGGTGAAGCTTTCTTT	CASSEVSGVGEAFF
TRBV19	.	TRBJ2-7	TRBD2	TGTGCCAGTAGTATAGTGGGGACTAGCGGCACCTACGAGCAGTACTTC	CASSIVGTSGTYEQYF
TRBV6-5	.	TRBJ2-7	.	TGTGCCAGTGCCGGGACGGGAGCCTACGAGCAGTACTTC	CASAGTGAYEQYF
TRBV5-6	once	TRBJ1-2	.	TGTGCCAGCAGCTTGGGACAGGTAACGGGTGGCTACACCTTC	CASSLGQVTGGYTF
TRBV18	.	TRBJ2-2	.	TGTGCCAGCTCACCACCGTTGGGGGGGCAACGAACCGGGGAGCTGTTTTTT	CASSPPLGGQRTGELFF
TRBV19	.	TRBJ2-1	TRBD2	TGTGCCAGTAGTATAACCGGGACTAGCGGGAAAAATGAGCAGTTCTTC	CASSITGTSGKNEQFF
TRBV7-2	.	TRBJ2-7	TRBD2	TGTGCCAGCAGCCCTAGCGGGGTGACCTACGAGCAGTACTTC	CASSPSGVTYEQYF
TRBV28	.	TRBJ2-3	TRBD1	TGTGCCACCTTGGGACAGAATTCCTATACGCAGTATTTT	CATLGQNSYTQYF
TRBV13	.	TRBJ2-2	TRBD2	TGTGCCAGCAGCTTAGAGGCGGGGGTTCGGGATACCGGGGAGCTGTTTTTT	CASSLEAGVRDTGELFF
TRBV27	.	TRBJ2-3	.	TGTGCCAGCAGTTTTACAGGTGTGGGACGTTTGCAACTGAGCACAGATACGCAGTATTTT	CASSFTGVGRLQLSTDTQYF
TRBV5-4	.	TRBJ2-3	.	TGTGCCAGCAGCTTGAGAGTCGGCACAGATACGCAGTATTTT	CASSLRVGTDTQYF
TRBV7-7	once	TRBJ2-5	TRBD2	TGTGCTAGCAGCTCGGCGGGGGGGTTCGAGACCCAGTACTTC	CASSSAGGFETQYF
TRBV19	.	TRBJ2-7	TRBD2	TGTGCCAGTAGTCCCCAACTGGGGCGGGGGGGCCCCTACGAGCAGTACTTC	CASSPQLGRGGPYEQYF
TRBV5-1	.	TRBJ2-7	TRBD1	TGCGCCAGCAGCACTTTGCCGGGACAGGGAACCTACGAGCAGTACTTC	CASSTLPGQGTYEQYF
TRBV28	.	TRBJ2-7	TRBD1	TGTGCCAGCAACCTGAGGGGGACAGGGGCCTACGAGCAGTACTTC	CASNLRGTGAYEQYF
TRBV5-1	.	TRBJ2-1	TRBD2	TGCGCCAGCAGCTTGGGACTAGCGACAGAGTTAGGTCAGTTCTTC	CASSLGLATELGQFF
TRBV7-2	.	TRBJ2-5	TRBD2	TGTGCCAGCAGCTTAACGGCGGGAGGTGAGACCCAGTACTTC	CASSLTAGGETQYF
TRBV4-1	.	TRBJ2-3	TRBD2	TGCGCCAGCAGCCAAGCAGCGGGGGGTAGCACAGATACGCAGTATTTT	CASSQAAGGSTDTQYF
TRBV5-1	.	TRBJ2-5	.	TGCGCCAGCAGCCCCGTGGGGCCTTACAAGGAGACCCAGTACTTC	CASSPVGPYKETQYF
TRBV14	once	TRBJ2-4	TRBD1	TGTGCCAGCAGCTTGACAGGGAGTGAGGGCATTCAGTACTTC	CASSLTGSEGIQYF
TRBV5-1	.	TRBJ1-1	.	TGCGCCAGCAGCTTGGCCAGGGGAGGGACTGAAGCTTTCTTT	CASSLARGGTEAFF
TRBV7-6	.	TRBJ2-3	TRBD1	TGTGCCAGCAGCCAAAGGACAGGGGACAGCACAGATACGCAGTATTTT	CASSQRTGDSTDTQYF
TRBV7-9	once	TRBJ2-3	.	TGTGCCAGCAGCTTAGGTGTGGGACGCACAGATACGCAGTATTTT	CASSLGVGRTDTQYF
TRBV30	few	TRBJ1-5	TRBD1	TGTGCCTGGAGTCCCACCGCGACAGGGGGCTTAGGTCAGCCCCAGCATTTT	CAWSPTATGGLGQPQHF
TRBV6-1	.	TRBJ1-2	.	TGTGCCAGCGCTCCAGCTACTAACTATGGCTACACCTTC	CASAPATNYGYTF
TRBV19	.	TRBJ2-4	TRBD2	TGTGCCAGTAGCCATCAAGCGGGGGGGATTAACATTCAGTACTTC	CASSHQAGGINIQYF
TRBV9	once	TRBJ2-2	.	TGTGCCAGCAGCGGCGGAACAGGGAGAAAAAACACCGGGGAGCTGTTTTTT	CASSGGTGRKNTGELFF
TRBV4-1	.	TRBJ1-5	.	TGCGCCAGCAGCCAATTTCACGCTAAAAATCAGCCCCAGCATTTT	CASSQFHAKNQPQHF